This T cell receptor beta chain was sequenced in a study of ipilimumab plus nivolumab after autologous stem cell transplantation. Study summary: Median doses per patient: four to six ipilimumab, roughly 8 nivolumab.

Repertoires were generated with immunoSEQ multiplex PCR, while TCRdb's copy carries only in-frame clones and drops some. This sample has some 25,000 clones, with around 83% found just once. Germline V gene data show CDR1 as SGHRS and CDR2 as YFSETQ. Trimming stripped 0 bases from V and 0 bases from J, with 10 bases between. This CDR3 spans 16 amino acids. The receptor was isolated from a male donor with diffuse large B-cell lymphoma. The chain joins TRBV5-1 to TRBJ2-4; tentative D call: TRBD1 (6 bases). The sequencing here drew on PBMCs, taken in a trial of ipilimumab plus nivolumab as post-transplant consolidation. CDR3 nucleotides: TGCGCCAGCAGCTTGGACACAGGGTTAGCCAAAAACATTCAGTACTTC. Protein sequence: CASSLDTGLAKNIQYF.